The sequence of this T cell receptor beta chain was determined in a study of chemoradiotherapy in HPV16-positive cancers (dated by TCRdb to between 2021 and 2023). Notes on the research overall: Candidate HPV-specific T-cell clones and common TCR motifs were defined by functional T-cell assays performed on cells from a couple of HPV16-positive patients. The study asked whether T-cell immunity against the HPV oncoproteins E6 and E7 changes during chemoradiotherapy and whether it affects survival. TCR repertoires from 86 patients with HPV-related cancers were then used to track the candidate HPV-specific TCRs and motifs.

With respect to this clone: It has no known antigen specificity. Per-nucleotide qualities are absent, and no much larger clonotype sits a single base away.

General study outcomes and caveats: Expansion of candidate HPV-specific clones and E7-related TCR motifs was observed in the tumor microenvironment during treatment, whereas no such expansion was observed for non-HPV-specific T cells. The functional definition of HPV-specific T cells came from only a couple of HPV16-positive patients, and the survival association was reported for HPV16-positive patients. Among HPV16-positive patients, expansion of HPV-responsive T cells during chemoradiotherapy was associated with better recurrence-free survival.

Library preparation was by the immunoSEQ multiplex PCR assay. TCRdb obtained this table from immuneACCESS and retained in-frame rearrangements with V and J assigned. These tables miss some clones; where compared with another copy, unresolved V genes account for less than half of the shortfall, and the remainder is unexplained. This sample is represented by 10,000 or so clones; 65% to 85% of them were singletons. The ten largest account for over 2.5% of the sample. Trimmed from V: 0 bases; trimmed from J: 3 bases; junction bases lacking a gene match: 7. CDR1 and CDR2 were assigned from the germline V gene (reference sequence) as SGHNT and YYREEE. The CDR3, cysteine through phenylalanine, is 16 amino acids long. Just CDR3 DNA is preserved here, 48 bases in frame from base 1. Repertoires were sampled repeatedly over the course of chemoradiotherapy, so clonal expansion could be followed in the tumor microenvironment.

The sequenced sample was blood, obtained from a patient who underwent chemoradiotherapy. The chain joins TRBV5-4 to TRBJ1-2, and 8 junctional nucleotides match TRBD1. The receptor was isolated from a human donor with HPV-associated anogenital cancer. The sequenced DNA is TGTGCCAGCAGCTTGGTGCAGGGGGCCAGCTACTATGGCTACACCTTC. This is translated as CASSLVQGASYYGYTF. Here the CDR3 is joined to the reference TRBV5-4 and TRBJ1-2 genes, and the full variable domain is: ETGVTQSPTHLIKTRGQQVTLRCSSQSGHNTVSWYQQALGQGPQFIFQYYREEENGRGNFPPRFSGLQFPNYSSELNVNALELDDSALYLCASSLVQGASYYGYTFGSGTRLTVV.